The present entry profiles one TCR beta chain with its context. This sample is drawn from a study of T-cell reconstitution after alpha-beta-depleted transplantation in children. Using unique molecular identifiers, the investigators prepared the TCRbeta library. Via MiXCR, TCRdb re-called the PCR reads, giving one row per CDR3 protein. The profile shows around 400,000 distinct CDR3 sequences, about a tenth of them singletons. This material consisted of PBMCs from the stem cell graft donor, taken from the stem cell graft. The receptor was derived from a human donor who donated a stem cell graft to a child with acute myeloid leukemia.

CDR3 sequence: CASSYGQREPYEQFF. CDR3 DNA sequence: TGTGCCAGCAGTTACGGCCAGCGGGAGCCATATGAGCAGTTCTTC. This chain joins TRBV6-5 and TRBJ2-1; 8 bases are shared with TRBD2. The CDR3 runs 15 residues. V lost 2 bases and J lost 8; bases outside the gene matches: 8. Per germline, CDR1 MNHEY and CDR2 SVGAGI.